A selection of T cell receptor beta chains follows, all from one sample in a study of blood T cell repertoires in COVID-19. Using immunoSEQ multiplex PCR, the repertoire was profiled, and TCRdb retains in-frame clones only, with some absent. Found here are 70,000 to 80,000 clones, 86% of them singletons; the top ten hold approximately 19%. Sequenced material: peripheral blood. The receptor source for this set is an elderly man in a cohort sampled during active COVID-19. CDR3s include the opening cysteine and the closing phenylalanine or tryptophan. The D gene is left open where the match is weak. A row's size may be missing; if present it is once, few, many or a size class.

clone size	V gene	D gene	J gene	CDR3 DNA	CDR3 protein
-	TRBV19	-	TRBJ2-6	TGTGCCAGTAGTCCTAGAAGCTTCTCTGGCGGGGCCAACGTCCTGACTTTC	CASSPRSFSGGANVLTF
-	TRBV27	TRBD1	TRBJ2-2	TGTGCCAGCAGTAAGGAGACAGGGGACACCGGGGAGCTGTTTTTT	CASSKETGDTGELFF
-	TRBV10-1	-	TRBJ1-2	TGCGCCAGCCCCGAAGGGAGGGCAGAGTATGGCTACACCTTC	CASPEGRAEYGYTF
-	TRBV5-6	-	TRBJ2-5	TGTGCCAGCAGCCTGACGGGACAAGGTCGTTTTGCCCAGTACTTC	CASSLTGQGRFAQYF
-	TRBV7-2	TRBD1	TRBJ1-2	TGTGCCAGCAGCTTAAAAGGGGGCGACTATGGCTACACCTTC	CASSLKGGDYGYTF
-	TRBV24-1	TRBD2	TRBJ2-5	TGTGCCACCAGTGATTCCCGGACTAGCGGAGAGACCCAGTACTTC	CATSDSRTSGETQYF
-	TRBV28	-	TRBJ2-3	TGTGCCAGCAGTTTGGGGGGTACAGATACGCAGTATTTT	CASSLGGTDTQYF
-	TRBV6-2/TRBV6-3	-	TRBJ1-1	TGTGCCAGCAGTTACTCGACGCGACTTCTGAACACTGAAGCTTTCTTT	CASSYSTRLLNTEAFF
-	TRBV2	TRBD1	TRBJ1-3	TGTGCCAGCAGTGATGCCGGCCGGAGGGACAGGGAAGGAAACACCATATATTTT	CASSDAGRRDREGNTIYF
once	TRBV18	-	TRBJ1-6	TGTGCCAGCTCACCACTAAAGCGGGGCGAAGGTCCTGGTTCACCCCTCCACTTT	CASSPLKRGEGPGSPLHF
-	TRBV19	TRBD2	TRBJ2-3	TGTGCCAGTAGTATCCCGCGGGGGGGGGCGGATACGCAGTATTTT	CASSIPRGGADTQYF
few	TRBV3-1/TRBV3-2	-	TRBJ1-6	TGTGCCAGCAGCCCTGGGCGGGTAGAGAGCTCCTATAATTCACCCCTCCACTTT	CASSPGRVESSYNSPLHF
-	TRBV5-1	-	TRBJ2-6	TGCGCCAGCAGCTTGGCAGGGGAGACTGGGGCCAACGTCCTGACTTTC	CASSLAGETGANVLTF
-	TRBV5-1	TRBD2	TRBJ2-5	TGCGCCAGCAGCGGCGGGGGGGTCATGGAGACCCAGTACTTC	CASSGGGVMETQYF
-	TRBV18	-	TRBJ1-5	TGTGCCAGCTCACCAATCACGGGAGCCGATCAGCCCCAGCATTTT	CASSPITGADQPQHF
-	TRBV18	-	TRBJ1-4	TGTGCCAGCTCACCCCCGGTAATTGAAAAACTGTTTTTT	CASSPPVIEKLFF
-	TRBV5-1	-	TRBJ1-1	TGCGCCAGCAGCAGCCAAGGGAGCACTGAAGCTTTCTTT	CASSSQGSTEAFF
-	TRBV6-5	TRBD1	TRBJ2-3	TGTGCCAGCAGAGGGGACAGACTCACAGATACGCAGTATTTT	CASRGDRLTDTQYF
-	TRBV12-1	-	TRBJ2-3	TGTGCCAGCAGCCATGGGACTAGCGGGGGGCCGGGCACAGATACGCAGTATTTT	CASSHGTSGGPGTDTQYF
-	TRBV9	-	TRBJ1-2	TGTGCCAGCAGCGTACCCACTTCGGGTTTGCGGGGCTACACCTTC	CASSVPTSGLRGYTF
-	TRBV11-3	-	TRBJ2-3	TGTGCCAGCAGCCAAAACGCCGGAGATACGCAGTATTTT	CASSQNAGDTQYF
few	TRBV6-6	TRBD2	TRBJ2-3	TGTGCCATTAGCGGGGGAGGTGTAGATACGCAGTATTTT	CAISGGGVDTQYF
-	TRBV14	-	TRBJ1-4	TGTGCCAGCAGCCAAGATGGCAGGTCTAATGAAAAACTGTTTTTT	CASSQDGRSNEKLFF
-	TRBV19	-	TRBJ1-5	TGTGCCAGTAGTAGCGGCTCGTGGGGCAATCAGCCCCAGCATTTT	CASSSGSWGNQPQHF
-	TRBV18	TRBD1	TRBJ1-6	TGTGCCAGCTCGCAGAAAGGGACAGGGGAGAGCTCCTATAATTCACCCCTCCACTTT	CASSQKGTGESSYNSPLHF
-	TRBV7-2	TRBD2	TRBJ2-7	TGTGCCAGCAGCTACCAGGGAGGGTACTCCTACGAGCAGTACTTC	CASSYQGGYSYEQYF
-	TRBV19	TRBD1	TRBJ1-1	TGTGCCAGTAAAGGACAGGGGTTTGAAGCTTTCTTT	CASKGQGFEAFF
-	TRBV20-1	-	TRBJ1-2	TGCAGTGCTAGCGGGGGGGGCTACACCTTC	CSASGGGYTF
-	TRBV5-1	TRBD1	TRBJ1-2	TGCGCCAGCAGCCCTTTTGGACAGGGGCCGAACTATGGCTACACCTTC	CASSPFGQGPNYGYTF
-	TRBV4-1	-	TRBJ1-4	TGCGCCAGCAGCCAAGATAGCCACCCAACTAATGAAAAACTGTTTTTT	CASSQDSHPTNEKLFF
once	TRBV6-5	-	TRBJ1-4	TGTGCCAGCAGCCTGAATGAAAAACTGTTTTTT	CASSLNEKLFF
once	TRBV11-2	TRBD1	TRBJ1-2	TGTGCCAGCAGCTTAGTCCTGGGACAGGGCTACACCTTC	CASSLVLGQGYTF
-	TRBV15	-	TRBJ2-3	TGTGCCACCAGCAGAGAGGGGGGGCGAGGAGATACGCAGTATTTT	CATSREGGRGDTQYF
once	TRBV5-8	TRBD1	TRBJ2-4	TGTGCCAGCAGCCAGTCCGGGACAGGGCGGGTATTC	CASSQSGTGRVF
once	TRBV6-6	-	TRBJ1-5	TGTGCCAGCAGTTACACTACAGGGTTTGGCAATCAGCCCCAGCATTTT	CASSYTTGFGNQPQHF
once	TRBV12-3/TRBV12-4	-	TRBJ2-3	TGTGCCAGCAGTCCCTCTAGCACAGATACGCAGTATTTT	CASSPSSTDTQYF
once	TRBV19	-	TRBJ1-5	TGTGCCAGTAGACCTCGGGGGTCCAACAATCAGCCCCAGCATTTT	CASRPRGSNNQPQHF
-	TRBV6-6	-	TRBJ1-3	TGTGCCAGCAGGGACGGGCAGGGGGGAAACACCATATATTTT	CASRDGQGGNTIYF
-	TRBV4-1	TRBD1	TRBJ2-3	TGCGCCAGCAGCGTACAGGGGTATGGGACAGATACGCAGTATTTT	CASSVQGYGTDTQYF
-	TRBV28	-	TRBJ1-2	TGTGCCAGCAGTTCCCCTCGGAGGGGATACGGCTACACCTTC	CASSSPRRGYGYTF
-	TRBV12-3/TRBV12-4	-	TRBJ1-2	TGTGCCAGCAGTTTCGGCAGGGAGGACTTC	CASSFGREDF
once	TRBV2	-	TRBJ2-7	TGTGCCAGCAGGAAGGGACATCCCTACGAGCAGTACTTC	CASRKGHPYEQYF
-	TRBV7-3	TRBD1	TRBJ2-5	TGTGCCAGCAGCCACGGGACAGGGGGGGAGACCCAGTACTTC	CASSHGTGGETQYF
-	TRBV11-3	-	TRBJ1-3	TGTGCCAGCAGCCCCGGAACAGCTCATCCCATATATTTT	CASSPGTAHPIYF
-	TRBV5-1	TRBD1	TRBJ1-1	TGCGCCAGCAGCGAGGGGACAGGGTCGGGCACTGAAGCTTTCTTT	CASSEGTGSGTEAFF
-	TRBV7-2	TRBD1	TRBJ1-5	TGTGCCAGCAGCCCCAGGAGAGGGGGCGGTCAGCCCCAGCATTTT	CASSPRRGGGQPQHF
-	TRBV27	-	TRBJ2-7	TGTGCCAGCAGTCCACCGGGAGTCCCCCTCGAGCAGTACTTC	CASSPPGVPLEQYF
-	TRBV18	-	TRBJ2-2	TGTGCCAGCTCGCCGAAAAATACAGGGACCGGGGAGCTGTTTTTT	CASSPKNTGTGELFF
-	TRBV7-9	TRBD2	TRBJ2-1	TGTGCCAGCAGCCCTAGCGGGGGGCCCAATGAGCAGTTCTTC	CASSPSGGPNEQFF